The subject of this entry is one T cell receptor (beta chain). In germline, CDR1 is MGHDK, CDR2 SYGVNS. The CDR3 totals 15 residues. This entry belongs to a study of OX40 agonist ivuxolimab in advanced cancers. For the study at large: Two patients with cutaneous melanoma and one with hepatocellular carcinoma, three in total, showed partial responses.

Clones were sequenced by immunoSEQ multiplex PCR, and TCRdb holds only the in-frame ones, with some missing. Of about 72,000 clones in the sample, about four fifths are singletons; the top ten hold 2.5%. The sequence was obtained from an adult with an advanced solid tumor such as melanoma, head and neck, liver or kidney cancer. The chain recombines TRBV25-1 with TRBJ2-5; TRBD2 might be the D (5 bases). The J call is in doubt because the DNA end fits TRBJ2-7 better. The sample was CD4+ or CD8+ T cells sorted from blood, taken in a trial of the OX40 agonist ivuxolimab. Written as DNA, the CDR3 is TGTGCCAGCAGTGCCCGAGGGCTATCTACCTACGAGCAGTACTTC. Its translation: CASSARGLSTYEQYF.